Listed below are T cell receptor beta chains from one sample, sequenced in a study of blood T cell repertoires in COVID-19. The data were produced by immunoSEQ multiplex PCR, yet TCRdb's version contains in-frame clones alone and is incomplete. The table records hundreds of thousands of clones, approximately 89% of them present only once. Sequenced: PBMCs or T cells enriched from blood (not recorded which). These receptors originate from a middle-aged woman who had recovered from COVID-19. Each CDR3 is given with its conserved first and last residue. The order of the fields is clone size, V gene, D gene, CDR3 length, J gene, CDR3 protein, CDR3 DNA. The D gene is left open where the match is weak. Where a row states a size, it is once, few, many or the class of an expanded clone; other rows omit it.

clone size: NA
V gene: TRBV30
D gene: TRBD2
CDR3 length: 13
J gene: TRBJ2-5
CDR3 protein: CAYQREGGETQYF
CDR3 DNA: TGTGCCTACCAGCGGGAGGGGGGAGAGACCCAGTACTTC

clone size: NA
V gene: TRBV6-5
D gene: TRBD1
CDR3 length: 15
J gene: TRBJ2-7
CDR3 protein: CASSYGGQGGYEQYF
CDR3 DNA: TGTGCCAGCAGTTACGGGGGACAGGGCGGTTACGAGCAGTACTTC

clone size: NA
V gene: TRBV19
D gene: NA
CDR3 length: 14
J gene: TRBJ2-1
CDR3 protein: CASSIADSYNEQFF
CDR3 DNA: TGTGCCAGTAGTATCGCGGACTCCTACAATGAGCAGTTCTTC

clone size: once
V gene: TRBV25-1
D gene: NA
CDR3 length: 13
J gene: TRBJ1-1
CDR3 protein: CASSEFDRTAPFF
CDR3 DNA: TGTGCCAGCAGTGAATTCGATAGGACAGCCCCTTTCTTT

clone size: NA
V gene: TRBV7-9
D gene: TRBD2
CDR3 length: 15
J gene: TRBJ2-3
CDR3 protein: CASSSLAGRTDTQYF
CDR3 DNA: TGTGCCAGCAGCTCCCTAGCGGGACGCACAGATACGCAGTATTTT

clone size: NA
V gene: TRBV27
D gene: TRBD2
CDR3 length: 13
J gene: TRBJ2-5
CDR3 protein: CASRGGVGETQYF
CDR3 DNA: TGTGCCAGCAGGGGAGGGGTTGGAGAGACCCAGTACTTC

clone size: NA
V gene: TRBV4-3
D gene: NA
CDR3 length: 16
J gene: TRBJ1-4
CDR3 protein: CASSQDSGATNEKLFF
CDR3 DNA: TGCGCCAGCAGCCAAGATTCAGGGGCGACTAATGAAAAACTGTTTTTT

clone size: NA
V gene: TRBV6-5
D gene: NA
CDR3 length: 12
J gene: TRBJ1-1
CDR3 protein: CASTGVTSEAFF
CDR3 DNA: TGTGCCAGCACGGGGGTGACGAGCGAAGCTTTCTTT

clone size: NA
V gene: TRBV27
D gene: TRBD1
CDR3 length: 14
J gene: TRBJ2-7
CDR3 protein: CASSPRDRPWEQYF
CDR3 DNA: TGTGCCAGCAGTCCAAGGGACAGGCCCTGGGAGCAGTACTTC

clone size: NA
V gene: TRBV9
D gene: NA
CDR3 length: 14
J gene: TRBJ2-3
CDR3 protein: CASSVAGYTDTQYF
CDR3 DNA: TGTGCCAGCAGCGTAGCGGGGTACACAGATACGCAGTATTTT

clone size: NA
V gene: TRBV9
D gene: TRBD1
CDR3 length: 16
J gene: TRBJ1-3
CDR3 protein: CASSTRGTGAGNTIYF
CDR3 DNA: TGTGCCAGCAGCACTCGGGGGACAGGGGCTGGAAACACCATATATTTT

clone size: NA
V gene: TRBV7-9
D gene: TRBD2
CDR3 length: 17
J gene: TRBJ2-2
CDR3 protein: CASSQLGLAANTGELFF
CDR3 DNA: TGTGCCAGCAGCCAATTGGGACTAGCCGCGAACACCGGGGAGCTGTTTTTT

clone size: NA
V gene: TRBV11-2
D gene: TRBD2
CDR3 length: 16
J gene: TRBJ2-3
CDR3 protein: CASSLIAGGATDTQYF
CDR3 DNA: TGTGCCAGCAGCTTAATAGCGGGGGGGGCCACAGATACGCAGTATTTT

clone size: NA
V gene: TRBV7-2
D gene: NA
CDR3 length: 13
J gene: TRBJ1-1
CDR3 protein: CASSPSMNTEAFF
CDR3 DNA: TGTGCCAGCAGCCCGAGCATGAACACTGAAGCTTTCTTT

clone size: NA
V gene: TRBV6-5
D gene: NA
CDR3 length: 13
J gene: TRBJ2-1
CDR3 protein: CASSFTSNNEQFF
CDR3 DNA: TGTGCCAGCAGTTTCACATCGAACAATGAGCAGTTCTTC

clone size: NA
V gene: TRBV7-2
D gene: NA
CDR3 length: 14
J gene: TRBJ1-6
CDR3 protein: CASSLSRQGSPLHF
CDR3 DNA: TGTGCCAGCAGCTTAAGCCGCCAGGGCTCACCCCTCCACTTT

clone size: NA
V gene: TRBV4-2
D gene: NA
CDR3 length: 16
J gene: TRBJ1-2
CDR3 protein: CASSQDRRDEYYGYTF
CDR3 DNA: TGTGCCAGCAGCCAAGATAGGAGGGACGAGTACTATGGCTACACCTTC

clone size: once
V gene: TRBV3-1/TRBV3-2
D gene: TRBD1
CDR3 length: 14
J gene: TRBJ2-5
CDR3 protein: CASSQVQGRETQYF
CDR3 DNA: TGTGCCAGCAGCCAAGTACAGGGGAGAGAGACCCAGTACTTC

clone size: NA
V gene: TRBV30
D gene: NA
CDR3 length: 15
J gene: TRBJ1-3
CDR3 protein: CAWSVEPSKGNTIYF
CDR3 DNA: TGTGCCTGGAGTGTAGAGCCTTCCAAAGGAAACACCATATATTTT

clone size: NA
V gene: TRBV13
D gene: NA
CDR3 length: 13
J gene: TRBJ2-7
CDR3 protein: CASSLAAMNEQYF
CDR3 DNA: TGTGCCAGCAGCTTAGCTGCGATGAACGAGCAGTACTTC

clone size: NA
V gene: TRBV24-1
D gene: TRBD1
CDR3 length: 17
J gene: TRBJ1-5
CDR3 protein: CATSEGTASYSNQPQHF
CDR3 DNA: TGTGCCACCAGTGAGGGGACAGCTTCTTATAGCAATCAGCCCCAGCATTTT

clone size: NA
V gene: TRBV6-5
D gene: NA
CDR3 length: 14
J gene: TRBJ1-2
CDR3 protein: CASSYLPGFNGYTF
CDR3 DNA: TGTGCCAGCAGTTACCTCCCAGGGTTTAATGGCTACACCTTC

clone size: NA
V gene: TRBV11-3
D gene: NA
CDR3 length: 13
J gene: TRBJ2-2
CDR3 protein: CASTILKTGELFF
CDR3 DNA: TGTGCCAGCACCATACTTAAAACCGGGGAGCTGTTTTTT

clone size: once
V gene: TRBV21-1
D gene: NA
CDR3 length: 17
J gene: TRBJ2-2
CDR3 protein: CASSKTDRGRSTGELFF
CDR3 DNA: TGTGCCAGCAGCAAAACAGACAGGGGGCGTTCCACCGGGGAGCTGTTTTTT

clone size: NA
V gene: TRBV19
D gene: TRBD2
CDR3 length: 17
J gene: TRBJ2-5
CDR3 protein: CASSITSGGTGGRTQYF
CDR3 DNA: TGTGCCAGTAGTATTACTAGCGGGGGGACTGGGGGGCGGACCCAGTACTTC